The 16 T cell receptor beta chains below were found in one sample sequenced in a study of OX40 agonist ivuxolimab in advanced cancers. The repertoire was sequenced with immunoSEQ multiplex PCR; TCRdb's copy has only in-frame clones and lacks some. The repertoire consists of around 80,000 clones, with approximately 85% occurring once and the leading ten covering 2% to 2.5%. This material consisted of CD4+ or CD8+ T cells sorted from blood, taken in a trial of the OX40 agonist ivuxolimab. The receptors were gathered from an adult with an advanced solid tumor such as melanoma, head and neck, liver or kidney cancer.

V is TRBV30 and J is TRBJ2-3; 9 bases fit TRBD2. V gave up 0 bases and J gave up 2 bases; unmatched junction bases: 12. Germline CDR1 is GTSNPN and CDR2 is SVGIG (reference sequence). The CDR3 is 18 residues long. CDR3 residues: CAWSVRNSGGPTTDTQYF. CDR3 nucleotides: TGTGCCTGGAGTGTACGTAATAGCGGGGGCCCTACCACAGATACGCAGTATTTT.

This clone was detected a few times. The J gene is TRBJ2-7, the V gene TRBV6-5, with D perhaps TRBD1 or TRBD2 (5 bases each). Per germline, CDR1 MNHEY and CDR2 SVGAGI. This CDR3 has 11 amino acids. V lost 10 bases and J 8 bases, leaving 15 bases between the germline ends. The CDR3 loop is CATTLGDQQYF. CDR3 in DNA: TGTGCCACTACACTAGGGGACCAGCAGTACTTC.

The gene calls are TRBV9 and TRBJ1-1; a possible D gene is TRBD1 (5 bases). Germline assignment: CDR1 SGDLS and CDR2 YYNGEE. V lost 0 bases and J 2 bases, leaving 8 bases between the germline ends. The CDR3 contains 14 residues. The CDR3 protein is CASSVATDNTEAFF. CDR3 coding DNA: TGTGCCAGCAGCGTAGCGACAGATAACACTGAAGCTTTCTTT. The whole variable domain, remainder taken from reference TRBV9 and TRBJ1-1, is DSGVTQTPKHLITATGQRVTLRCSPRSGDLSVYWYQQSLDQGLQFLIQYYNGEERAKGNILERFSAQQFPDLHSELNLSSLELGDSALYFCASSVATDNTEAFFGQGTRLTVV.

The V call is TRBV5-6, the J call TRBJ1-3, with D possibly TRBD1 on 5 matching bases. Germline CDR1 reads SGHDT; CDR2 reads YYEEEE. V was shortened by 0 bases and J by 4 bases, with 11 bases between the two germline ends. CDR3 length: 15 residues. DNA for the CDR3: TGTGCCAGCAGCTTGGGGGGCGAAGTCGGAAACACCATATATTTT. Protein: CASSLGGEVGNTIYF.

The chain couples TRBV7-9 to TRBJ1-6; 7 nucleotides match TRBD1. This CDR3 region has 17 residues. J lost 6 bases, V lost 1 base, and 9 bases had no gene match. Germline CDR1 reads SEHNR; CDR2 reads FQNEAQ (reference sequence). The CDR3 coding sequence is TGTGCCAGCAGCTTAGGGGATAGGACAGGACTTAATTCACCCCTCCACTTT. Translated: CASSLGDRTGLNSPLHF.

The chain combines TRBV7-2 with TRBJ2-2; D gene unclear. CDR3 length: 14 amino acids. Looked up from germline, CDR1 is SGHTA and CDR2 is FQGNSA. V shed 2 bases and J shed 1 base, with 5 bases lying between them. The CDR3 loop is CASSLIWNTGELFF. Written as DNA, the CDR3 is TGTGCCAGCAGCTTAATCTGGAACACCGGGGAGCTGTTTTTT. Using reference TRBV7-2 and TRBJ2-2 for the parts outside the CDR3, the full variable domain is GAGVSQSPSNKVTEKGKDVELRCDPISGHTALYWYRQSLGQGLEFLIYFQGNSAPDKSGLPSDRFSAERTGGSVSTLTIQRTQQEDSAVYLCASSLIWNTGELFFGEGSRLTVL.

V gene TRBV5-4 combines with J gene TRBJ1-5; 7 bases match TRBD1. The germline gives CDR1 SGHNT, CDR2 YYREEE (reference sequence). V was clipped by 2 bases and J by 3 bases; unmatched bases: 2. The CDR3 runs to 14 residues. The CDR3 DNA reads TGTGCCAGCAGCTTCGGACAGGCCAATCAGCCCCAGCATTTT. Its translation: CASSFGQANQPQHF.

The chain has TRBV9 and TRBJ2-3; TRBD2 matches 8 bases. The CDR3 runs 15 residues. V trimming: 2 bases; J trimming: 2 bases; junction bases outside the gene matches: 4. Germline V gene data show CDR1 as SGDLS and CDR2 as YYNGEE. This CDR3 is CASSVSGVTTDTQYF. As DNA, the CDR3 is TGTGCCAGCAGCGTTAGCGGGGTAACCACAGATACGCAGTATTTT.

This clone has a single count. The chain links TRBV5-1 to TRBJ1-5; maybe TRBD1 (5 bases). V was pared by 4 bases and J by 3 bases, with 11 bases between. This CDR3 region has 14 residues. Germline CDR1 reads SGHRS; CDR2 reads YFSETQ. The CDR3 loop is CASSPTGLNQPQHF. As DNA, the CDR3 is TGCGCCAGCAGCCCCACAGGTCTCAATCAGCCCCAGCATTTT.

The gene calls are TRBV5-1 and TRBJ1-2, with 7 bases aligning to TRBD1. Germline V lookup: CDR1 SGHRS, CDR2 YFSETQ. The CDR3 loop spans 15 amino acids. V gave up 0 bases and J gave up 1 base; unmatched junction bases: 3. CDR3: CASSLAPGGNYGYTF. The CDR3 DNA reads TGCGCCAGCAGCTTGGCCCCAGGGGGTAACTATGGCTACACCTTC.

The chain combines TRBV28 with TRBJ1-6; 8 bases are a match to TRBD1. The CDR3 covers 16 residues. Per germline, CDR1 MDHEN and CDR2 SYDVKM. V lost 4 bases to trimming and J lost 6 bases; unmatched junction nucleotides: 8. Here the CDR3 DNA reads TGTGCCAGCAGTTCCCAGGACAGGGTGGGTAATTCACCCCTCCACTTT. Residues: CASSSQDRVGNSPLHF.

The V call is TRBV28, the J call TRBJ2-2, with D perhaps matching TRBD1 (6 bases). CDR1 and CDR2 from the germline V gene are MDHEN and SYDVKM. The CDR3 is 15 amino acids. V lost 2 bases and J 5 bases, leaving 12 bases between the germline ends. CDR3 bases: TGTGCCAGCAGTTTAAACAGGGTCGGGACCGGGGAGCTGTTTTTT. This codes for CASSLNRVGTGELFF. Full variable domain (remainder filled in from reference TRBV28 and TRBJ2-2): DVKVTQSSRYLVKRTGEKVFLECVQDMDHENMFWYRQDPGLGLRLIYFSYDVKMKEKGDIPEGYSVSREKKERFSLILESASTNQTSMYLCASSLNRVGTGELFFGEGSRLTVL.

The CDR3 protein is CASSERGNTEAFF. CDR3 coding DNA: TGTGCCAGCAGTGAACGGGGGAACACTGAAGCTTTCTTT. V gene TRBV6-1 combines with J gene TRBJ1-1; D is unclear. The germline V gene has CDR1 MNHNS and CDR2 SASEGT. The CDR3 is made up of 13 amino acids. The V and J ends lost 2 bases and 1 base respectively, with 5 bases between them.

The rearrangement uses TRBV2 and TRBJ2-3, with D perhaps being TRBD1 or TRBD2 (7 bases each). V was trimmed by 9 bases and J by 3 bases, leaving 13 bases between them. Germline values: CDR1 SNHLY, CDR2 FYNNEI. The CDR3 is 13 amino acids. The CDR3 sequence: CASGRGRTDTQYF. CDR3 nucleotides: TGTGCCAGTGGGAGGGGGCGGACAGATACGCAGTATTTT. The full variable domain, with the rest looked up from reference TRBV2 and TRBJ2-3, is EPEVTQTPSHQVTQMGQEVILRCVPISNHLYFYWYRQILGQKVEFLVSFYNNEISEKSEIFDDQFSVERPDGSNFTLKIRSTKLEDSAMYFCASGRGRTDTQYFGPGTRLTVL.

V is TRBV2 and J is TRBJ1-5; no firm D call. Germline values: CDR1 SNHLY, CDR2 FYNNEI. The ends were cut back, 0 bases at V and 6 bases at J, with 6 bases in the middle. The CDR3 spans 13 residues. CDR3 loop: CASSEALGQPQHF. The CDR3 DNA is TGTGCCAGCAGTGAAGCGCTCGGTCAGCCCCAGCATTTT.

V gene TRBV5-4 combines with J gene TRBJ1-2, with no clear D. The CDR3 sequence is 10 residues long. With 10 bases removed from V and 8 bases from J, the gap between germline ends came to 12 bases. Germline V gene lookup returns CDR1 SGHNT and CDR2 YYREEE (reference sequence). CDR3 nucleotide sequence: TGTGCCCCGCTCGGGCGGGGCTACACCTTC. It is translated as CAPLGRGYTF.